The 9 T cell receptor beta chains listed next were all sequenced from one sample in a study of control samples from healthy donors and cancer patients. TCRdb's table, derived via immunoSEQ multiplex PCR, lists solely in-frame clones and lacks some. This sample has approximately 120,000 clones, with about 89% found just once. Material for sequencing was blood. The source is a woman between 50 and 59 years old in good health.

This chain uses TRBV5-6 with TRBJ2-7, with 8 bases identical to TRBD2. J was trimmed by 10 bases and V by 7 bases; bases with no gene match: 16. Germline V CDR1 and CDR2: SGHDT, YYEEEE. The length of the CDR3 is 14 residues. In DNA, the CDR3 is TGTGCCAGCGCGGGGGGAACTAGCGGACGAAGACAGTACGTC. Amino acids: CASAGGTSGRRQYV.

There are many counts of this clone. V and J are TRBV6-5 and TRBJ2-1; the match to TRBD2 covers 11 bases. The CDR3 contains 14 residues. The ends lost 6 bases at V and 9 bases at J; junction bases unmatched: 7. Germline V gene data show CDR1 as MNHEY and CDR2 as SVGAGI. CDR3 loop: CASRPPGLAAEQFF. The CDR3 region has the DNA TGTGCCAGCAGACCTCCGGGACTAGCGGCTGAGCAGTTCTTC.

This rearrangement joins TRBV2 to TRBJ1-3, with D perhaps matching TRBD1 (6 bases). V was trimmed by 8 bases and J by 0 bases, leaving 11 bases between them. Germline lookup yields CDR1 SNHLY and CDR2 FYNNEI. This CDR3 has 14 residues. The CDR3 loop is CASRKDSSGNTIYF. The CDR3 nucleotides are TGTGCCAGCCGTAAGGACAGCTCTGGAAACACCATATATTTT.

The chain recombines TRBV19 with TRBJ1-5; no reliable D call. The CDR3 sequence is 15 residues long. The V and J ends lost 2 bases and 6 bases respectively, with 14 bases between them. Germline CDR1 is LNHDA and CDR2 is SQIVND (reference sequence). CDR3 residues: CASSILQALAQPQHF. In nucleotides, the CDR3 is TGTGCCAGTAGTATACTCCAGGCGCTGGCTCAGCCCCAGCATTTT.

This sequence joins TRBV2 and TRBJ2-3, with TRBD2 matching 12 bases. The trim removed 3 bases at V and 4 bases at J, leaving 14 bases unmatched. The V gene's germline CDR1 is SNHLY and CDR2 FYNNEI. This CDR3 is built from 19 residues. CDR3 DNA: TGTGCCAGCAGTGACCTGTCACGACTAGCGGGAGAGCAGTCAGATACGCAGTATTTT. Translation gives CASSDLSRLAGEQSDTQYF.

This chain uses TRBV24-1 with TRBJ2-7; 9 bases are a match to TRBD2. Germline CDR1 and CDR2: KGHDR and SFDVKD. V shed 3 bases, J shed 2 bases, and the junction held 13 bases outside the gene matches. The CDR3 has 18 amino acids. The CDR3 DNA is TGTGCCACCAGTGATCCCAAGCGATGGCGGGGGGGCCCCTACGAGCAGTACTTC. This encodes CATSDPKRWRGGPYEQYF.

The chain combines TRBV6-4 with TRBJ1-2; 7 positions agree with TRBD1. Germline-derived CDR1 and CDR2 are MRHNA and SNTAGT. J was trimmed by 0 bases and V by 6 bases; bases with no gene match: 4. This CDR3 has 14 amino acids. CDR3 loop: CASRPTGTNYGYTF. The CDR3 DNA sequence: TGTGCCAGCAGGCCGACAGGGACTAACTATGGCTACACCTTC.

This chain uses TRBV5-6 with TRBJ2-5; 11 bases are shared with TRBD2. CDR3 size: 17 residues. Per the germline V gene, CDR1 is SGHDT and CDR2 is YYEEEE. Germline trimming cut 1 base from V and 5 bases from J; bases unmatched to any gene: 10. CDR3 amino acids: CASSLPSGRHLGETQYF. DNA for the CDR3: TGTGCCAGCAGCTTGCCTAGCGGGAGGCACCTCGGGGAGACCCAGTACTTC.

V and J are TRBV15 and TRBJ2-3, with TRBD2 matching over 8 bases. CDR1 and CDR2 (germline): LNHNV, YYDKDF (reference sequence). The CDR3 sequence is 15 residues long. Trimming took 11 bases from V and 0 from J; bases not matched to a gene: 10. Here the CDR3 DNA reads TGTGCCGCCTCAAAGGAGCGGGGGAGCACAGATACGCAGTATTTT. Its translation is CAASKERGSTDTQYF.